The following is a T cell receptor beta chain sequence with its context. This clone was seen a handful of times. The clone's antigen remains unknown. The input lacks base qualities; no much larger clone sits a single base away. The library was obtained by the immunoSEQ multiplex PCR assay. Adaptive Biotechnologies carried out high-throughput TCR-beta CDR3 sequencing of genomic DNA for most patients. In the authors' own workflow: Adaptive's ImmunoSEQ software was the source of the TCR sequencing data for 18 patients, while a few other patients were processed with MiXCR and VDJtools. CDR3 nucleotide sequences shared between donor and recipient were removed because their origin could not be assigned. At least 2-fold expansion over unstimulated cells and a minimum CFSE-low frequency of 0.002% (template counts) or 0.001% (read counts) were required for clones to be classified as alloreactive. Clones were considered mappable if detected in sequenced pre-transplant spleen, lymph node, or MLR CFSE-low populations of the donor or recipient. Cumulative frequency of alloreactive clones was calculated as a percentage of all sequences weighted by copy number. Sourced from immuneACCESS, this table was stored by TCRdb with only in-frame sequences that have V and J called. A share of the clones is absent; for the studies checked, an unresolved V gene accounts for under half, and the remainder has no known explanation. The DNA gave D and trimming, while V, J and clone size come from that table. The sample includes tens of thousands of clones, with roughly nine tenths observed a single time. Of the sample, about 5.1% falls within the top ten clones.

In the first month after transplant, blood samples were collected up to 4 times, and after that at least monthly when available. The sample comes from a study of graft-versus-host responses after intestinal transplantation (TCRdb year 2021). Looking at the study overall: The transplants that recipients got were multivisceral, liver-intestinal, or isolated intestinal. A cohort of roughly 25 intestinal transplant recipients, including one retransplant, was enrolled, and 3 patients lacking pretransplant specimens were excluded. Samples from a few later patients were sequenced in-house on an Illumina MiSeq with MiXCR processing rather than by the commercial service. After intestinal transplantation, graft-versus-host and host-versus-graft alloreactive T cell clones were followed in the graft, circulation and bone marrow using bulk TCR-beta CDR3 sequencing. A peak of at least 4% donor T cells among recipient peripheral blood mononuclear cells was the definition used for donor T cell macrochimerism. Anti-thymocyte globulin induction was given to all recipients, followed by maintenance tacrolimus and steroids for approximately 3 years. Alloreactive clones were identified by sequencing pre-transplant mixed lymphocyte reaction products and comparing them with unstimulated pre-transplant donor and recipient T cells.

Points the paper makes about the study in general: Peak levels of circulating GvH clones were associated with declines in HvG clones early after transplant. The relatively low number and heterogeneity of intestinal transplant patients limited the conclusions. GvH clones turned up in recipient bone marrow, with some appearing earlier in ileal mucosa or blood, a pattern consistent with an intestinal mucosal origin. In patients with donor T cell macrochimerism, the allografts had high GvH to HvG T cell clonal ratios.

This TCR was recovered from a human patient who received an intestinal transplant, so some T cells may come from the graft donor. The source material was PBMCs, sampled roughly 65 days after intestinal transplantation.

The nucleotide sequence is TGTGCCAGCAGTACAGGGGGATATGGCTACACCTTC. It specifies CASSTGGYGYTF. This chain joins TRBV6-1 to TRBJ1-2, and TRBD1 matches 8 of the central bases. Counted from cysteine to phenylalanine, this CDR3 has 12 amino acids. The DNA shown is the 36-base CDR3, in frame from base 1. Reading the germline V gene gives CDR1 MNHNS and CDR2 SASEGT. V is trimmed back by 5 bases and J by 5 bases, and the junction contains 1 base that no gene match accounts for.